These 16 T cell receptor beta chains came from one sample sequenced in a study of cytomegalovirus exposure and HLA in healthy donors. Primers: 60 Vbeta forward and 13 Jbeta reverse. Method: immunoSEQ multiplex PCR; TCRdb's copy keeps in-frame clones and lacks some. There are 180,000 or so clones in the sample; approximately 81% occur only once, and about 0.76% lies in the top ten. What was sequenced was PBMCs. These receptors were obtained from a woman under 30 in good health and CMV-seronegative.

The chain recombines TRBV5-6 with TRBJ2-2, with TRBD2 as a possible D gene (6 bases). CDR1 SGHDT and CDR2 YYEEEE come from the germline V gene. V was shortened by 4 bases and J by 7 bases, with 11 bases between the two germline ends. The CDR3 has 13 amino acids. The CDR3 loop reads CASSAGAGGELFF. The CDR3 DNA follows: TGTGCCAGCAGCGCTGGAGCGGGCGGGGAGCTGTTTTTT. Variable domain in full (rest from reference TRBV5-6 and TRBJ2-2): DAGVTQSPTHLIKTRGQQVTLRCSPKSGHDTVSWYQQALGQGPQFIFQYYEEEERQRGNFPDRFSGHQFPNYSSELNVNALLLGDSALYLCASSAGAGGELFFGEGSRLTVL.

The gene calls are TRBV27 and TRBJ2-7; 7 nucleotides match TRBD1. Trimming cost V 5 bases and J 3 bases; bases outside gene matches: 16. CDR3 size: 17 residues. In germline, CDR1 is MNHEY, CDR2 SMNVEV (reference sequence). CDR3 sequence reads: CASSPTGTVVGGYEQYF. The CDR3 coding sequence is TGTGCCAGCAGTCCAACCGGGACAGTGGTAGGGGGCTACGAGCAGTACTTC.

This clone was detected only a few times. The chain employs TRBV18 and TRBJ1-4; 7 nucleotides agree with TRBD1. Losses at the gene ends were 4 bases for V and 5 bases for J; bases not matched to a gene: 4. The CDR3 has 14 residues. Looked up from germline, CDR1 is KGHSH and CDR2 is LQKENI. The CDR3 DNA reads TGTGCCAGCTCACTGGGACAGAGAAATGAAAAACTGTTTTTT. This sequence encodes CASSLGQRNEKLFF.

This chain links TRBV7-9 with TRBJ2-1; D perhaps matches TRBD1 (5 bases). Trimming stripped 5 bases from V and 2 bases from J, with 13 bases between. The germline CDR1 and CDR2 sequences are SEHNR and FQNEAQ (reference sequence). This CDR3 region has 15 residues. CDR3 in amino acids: CASSRVGPTYNEQFF. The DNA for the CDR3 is TGTGCCAGCAGCCGAGTGGGGCCTACCTACAATGAGCAGTTCTTC. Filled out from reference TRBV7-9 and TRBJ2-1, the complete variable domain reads DTGVSQNPRHKITKRGQNVTFRCDPISEHNRLYWYRQTLGQGPEFLTYFQNEAQLEKSRLLSDRFSAERPKGSFSTLEIQRTEQGDSAMYLCASSRVGPTYNEQFFGPGTRLTVL.

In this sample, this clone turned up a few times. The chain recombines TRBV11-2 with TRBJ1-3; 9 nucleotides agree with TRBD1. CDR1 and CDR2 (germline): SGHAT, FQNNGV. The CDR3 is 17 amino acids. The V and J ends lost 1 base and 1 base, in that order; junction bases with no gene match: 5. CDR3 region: CASSLADRGISGNTIYF. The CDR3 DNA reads TGTGCCAGCAGCTTAGCTGACAGGGGGATTTCTGGAAACACCATATATTTT.

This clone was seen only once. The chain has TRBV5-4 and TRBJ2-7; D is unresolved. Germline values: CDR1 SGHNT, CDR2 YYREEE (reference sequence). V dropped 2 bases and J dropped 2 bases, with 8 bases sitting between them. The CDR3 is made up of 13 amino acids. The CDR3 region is CASSFLSTYEQYF. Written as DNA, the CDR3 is TGTGCCAGCAGCTTTCTATCGACCTACGAGCAGTACTTC.

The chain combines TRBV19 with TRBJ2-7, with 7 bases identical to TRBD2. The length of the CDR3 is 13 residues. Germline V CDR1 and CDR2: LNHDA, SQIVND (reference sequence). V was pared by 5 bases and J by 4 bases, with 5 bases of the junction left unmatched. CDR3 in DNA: TGTGCCAGTAGTCCTACTAGCGATTACGAGCAGTACTTC. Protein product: CASSPTSDYEQYF.

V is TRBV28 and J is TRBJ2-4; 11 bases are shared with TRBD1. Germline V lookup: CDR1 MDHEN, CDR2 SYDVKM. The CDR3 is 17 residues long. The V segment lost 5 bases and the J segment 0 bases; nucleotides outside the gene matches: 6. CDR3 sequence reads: CASSTPGTGGAKNIQYF. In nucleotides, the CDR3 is TGTGCCAGCAGTACTCCCGGGACAGGGGGAGCCAAAAACATTCAGTACTTC.

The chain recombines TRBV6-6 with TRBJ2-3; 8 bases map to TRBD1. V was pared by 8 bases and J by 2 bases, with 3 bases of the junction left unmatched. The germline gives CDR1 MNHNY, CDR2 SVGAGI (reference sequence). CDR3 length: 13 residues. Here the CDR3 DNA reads TGTGCCAGCGACAGGGGAATCACAGATACGCAGTATTTT. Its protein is CASDRGITDTQYF.

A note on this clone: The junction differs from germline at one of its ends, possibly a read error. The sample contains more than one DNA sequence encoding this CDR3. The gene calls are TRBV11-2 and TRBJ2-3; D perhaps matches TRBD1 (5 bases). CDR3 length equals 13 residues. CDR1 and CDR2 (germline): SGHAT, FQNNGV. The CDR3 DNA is TGTGCCAGCAGCTTGGTAGCAGGGCCTACGCAGTATTTC. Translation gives CASSLVAGPTQYF.

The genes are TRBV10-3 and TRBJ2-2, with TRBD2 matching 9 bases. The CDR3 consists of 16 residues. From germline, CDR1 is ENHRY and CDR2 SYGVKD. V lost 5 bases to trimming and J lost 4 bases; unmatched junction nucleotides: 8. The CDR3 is CAISPTSGKTTGELFF. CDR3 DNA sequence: TGTGCCATCAGTCCGACTAGCGGAAAAACCACCGGGGAGCTGTTTTTT.

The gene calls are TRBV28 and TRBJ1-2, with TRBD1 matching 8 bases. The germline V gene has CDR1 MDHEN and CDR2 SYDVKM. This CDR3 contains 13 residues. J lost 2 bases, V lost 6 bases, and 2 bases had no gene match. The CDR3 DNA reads TGTGCCAGCAGAACAGGGGGGAACTATGGCTACACCTTC. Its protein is CASRTGGNYGYTF.

The CDR3 DNA reads as TGTGCCAGCAGTTTTCGTGCGTCGGGGGCCAAAAACATTCAGTACTTC. Protein sequence: CASSFRASGAKNIQYF. The chain is built from TRBV27 and TRBJ2-4, with D perhaps matching TRBD2 (5 bases). The V end was cut by 3 bases, the J end by 1 base, with 13 bases between. The germline V gene encodes CDR1 MNHEY and CDR2 SMNVEV (reference sequence). The CDR3 is made up of 16 amino acids.

Here the CDR3 reads CASSQDLFAGNTIYF. CDR3 nucleotides: TGCGCCAGCAGCCAAGATCTTTTTGCTGGAAACACCATATATTTT. The chain carries TRBV4-1 and TRBJ1-3; D is ambiguous. Germline loops: CDR1 MGHRA, CDR2 YSYEKL. V was shortened by 0 bases and J by 2 bases, with 8 bases between the two germline ends. This CDR3 has 15 amino acids.

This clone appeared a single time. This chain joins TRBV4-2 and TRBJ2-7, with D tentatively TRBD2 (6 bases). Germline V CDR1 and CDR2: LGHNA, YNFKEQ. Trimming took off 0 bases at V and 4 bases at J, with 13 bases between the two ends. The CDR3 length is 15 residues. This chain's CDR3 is CASSQEWEAGYEQYF. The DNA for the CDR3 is TGTGCCAGCAGCCAAGAATGGGAGGCGGGGTACGAGCAGTACTTC.

The CDR3, as DNA: TGTGCCAGTAGTATCGATCACAGCTCTGGAAACACCATATATTTT. This codes for CASSIDHSSGNTIYF. The chain couples TRBV19 to TRBJ1-3, with D uncertain. The CDR3 contains 15 residues. Germline V gene lookup returns CDR1 LNHDA and CDR2 SQIVND (reference sequence). Trimming stripped 3 bases from V and 0 bases from J, with 9 bases between.